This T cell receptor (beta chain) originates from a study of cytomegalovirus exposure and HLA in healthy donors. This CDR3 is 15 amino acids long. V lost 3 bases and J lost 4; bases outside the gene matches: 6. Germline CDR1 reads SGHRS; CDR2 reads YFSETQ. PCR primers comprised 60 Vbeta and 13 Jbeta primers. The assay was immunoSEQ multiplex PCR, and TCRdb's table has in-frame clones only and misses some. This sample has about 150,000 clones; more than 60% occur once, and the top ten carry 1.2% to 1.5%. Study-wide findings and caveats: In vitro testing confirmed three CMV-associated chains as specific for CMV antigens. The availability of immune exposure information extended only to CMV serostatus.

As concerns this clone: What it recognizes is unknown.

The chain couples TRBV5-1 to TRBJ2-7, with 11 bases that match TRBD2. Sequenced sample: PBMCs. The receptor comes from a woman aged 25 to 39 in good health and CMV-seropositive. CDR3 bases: TGCGCCAGCAGCTACGGGACTAGCGGATTATACGAGCAGTACTTC. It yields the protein CASSYGTSGLYEQYF. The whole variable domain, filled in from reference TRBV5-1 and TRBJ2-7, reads KAGVTQTPRYLIKTRGQQVTLSCSPISGHRSVSWYQQTPGQGLQFLFEYFSETQRNKGNFPGRFSGRQFSNSRSEMNVSTLELGDSALYLCASSYGTSGLYEQYFGPGTRLTVT.